This T cell receptor (beta chain) emerged from a study of T cells in Graves' hyperthyroidism and ophthalmopathy. Study outcomes and limitations: Ophthalmopathy prediction by the model preceded onset by a median about 6.5 months.

At least ten counts were recorded for this clonotype. The antigen is unknown. What was amplified from RNA transcripts were TCR beta CDR3 regions. First-round RT-PCR targeting the TCR CDR3 was performed with the HTBI primer set. Via MiXCR, TCRdb re-called the multiplex PCR reads, giving one row per CDR3 protein. The sample consists of about 360,000 distinct CDR3 sequences, 15% to 20% of them appearing once. The V end was cut by 0 bases, the J end by 3 bases, with 15 bases between. CDR3 length: 16 amino acids. Germline CDR1 SGHRS, CDR2 YFSETQ. Across 18 months, stable Graves' hyperthyroidism was marked by no progression to ophthalmopathy. Among the patients, aged 18 to 65, hyperthyroidism was newly diagnosed and had lasted under 2 months.

V is TRBV5-1 and J is TRBJ1-2; D remains unclear. The sequenced material came from blood. This sequence was found in a woman between 18 and 29 years old with Graves' hyperthyroidism. Written as DNA, the CDR3 is TGCGCCAGCAGCTTGGAACCCGGAGGAGGTTACTATGGCTACACCTTC. Its translation is CASSLEPGGGYYGYTF.